This T cell receptor (beta chain) derives from a study of T cells in Graves' hyperthyroidism and ophthalmopathy. Study conclusions and caveats: Most thyroid clonotypes with frequency above 0.001 were detected in blood.

Amplification yielded TCR beta CDR3 regions, with RNA transcripts as the source. TCR CDR3 regions were first amplified by RT-PCR with HTBI primers. TCRdb used MiXCR to reprocess the multiplex PCR reads, holding one entry per CDR3 protein. This table has 650,000 to 750,000 distinct CDR3 sequences, less than 15% appearing once. Participants, patients aged 18 to 65, had newly diagnosed hyperthyroidism with a duration under 2 months. With regard to this clonotype: The antigen is not known. A much larger clonotype is one base distant, so this may be a read error.

The sample consisted of blood. The TCR sequence derives from a woman aged 18 to 35 with Graves' hyperthyroidism.

CDR3 loop: CASSLEANTGELFF. CDR3 DNA sequence: TGTGCCAGCAGTTTAGAGGCGAACACCGGGGAGCTGTTTTTT. The chain links TRBV28 to TRBJ2-2; D remains unclear. CDR1 and CDR2 (germline): MDHEN, SYDVKM. V shed 2 bases and J shed 0 bases, with 4 bases lying between them. The CDR3 sequence is 14 residues long.